Sequencing of this T cell receptor beta chain was carried out in a study of blood T cell repertoires in COVID-19. Overall study context: Acute and convalescent COVID-19 specimens originated in the United States, Italy and Spain.

Germline V gives CDR1 KGHSH, CDR2 LQKENI. Trimming at V came to 2 bases and at J to 7 bases, leaving 7 bases not matched to a gene. The CDR3 has 14 amino acids. Assay: immunoSEQ multiplex PCR; the TCRdb copy retains only in-frame clones and omits some. Of tens of thousands of clones in the sample, 87% were seen once. The sequence came from a human donor with acute or convalescent COVID-19. The donor label of this sample is uncertain. This chain connects TRBV18 to TRBJ1-2, with 7 bases identical to TRBD1. Input material: peripheral blood. This CDR3 reads CASSPLVDRAGYTF. As DNA, the CDR3 is TGTGCCAGCTCACCATTAGTTGACAGGGCTGGCTACACCTTC.